This record looks at one TCR beta chain sequence and its context. This specimen comes from a study of blood T cell repertoires in COVID-19. Study background: Both acute and convalescent COVID-19 samples were obtained from the United States, Italy and Spain. Nucleic acid was either cDNA or gDNA, and it came from T cells, B-cell-depleted T cells, or PBMCs.

The method was immunoSEQ multiplex PCR; TCRdb's version includes in-frame clones alone and lacks a portion of them. Of some 75,000 clones listed, about 89% were seen once; the top ten hold just under 0.6%. The receptor comes from a man between 60 and 75 years old with acute or convalescent COVID-19. The sample comprised peripheral blood.

The CDR3 nucleotides are TGCGCCAGCAGCTCCCGGGTCGACGGGGAGCTGTTTTTT. It yields the protein CASSSRVDGELFF. The chain joins TRBV5-1 to TRBJ2-2; no firm D call. Germline-derived CDR1 and CDR2 are SGHRS and YFSETQ. Trimming cost V 3 bases and J 7 bases, with 10 bases left between them. The CDR3 loop spans 13 amino acids.